Each of the 17 T cell receptor beta chains below was sequenced from the same sample in a study of identical twins. TCRdb ran MiXCR on the 5' RACE reads and lists one entry per CDR3 protein. Here the sample spans 1.5 million to 2 million distinct CDR3 sequences, about 32% being singletons. Sequencing used cord blood. These TCRs come from a newborn girl in good health.

The table lists this clonotype with a few counts. The chain is built from TRBV6-4 and TRBJ2-2; D unresolved. The CDR3 runs to 13 residues. The V gene's germline CDR1 is MRHNA and CDR2 SNTAGT. V was clipped by 8 bases and J by 1 base, with 8 bases between them. CDR3 coding DNA: TGTGCCAGCCGACTTGAGAACACCGGGGAGCTGTTTTTT. Its protein is CASRLENTGELFF.

The rearrangement links TRBV20-1 to TRBJ2-7; possibly TRBD1 for D (5 bases). The germline gives CDR1 DFQATT, CDR2 SNEGSKA (reference sequence). V dropped 1 base and J dropped 4 bases, with 11 bases sitting between them. This CDR3 is 13 amino acids long. This chain's CDR3 is CSARGPTGYEQYF. CDR3 DNA: TGCAGTGCTAGAGGCCCTACAGGATACGAGCAGTACTTC.

This clonotype was counted at least ten times. The rearrangement uses TRBV28 and TRBJ1-1; 8 nucleotides agree with TRBD1. Trimming cost V 4 bases and J 1 base; bases outside gene matches: 5. Germline loops: CDR1 MDHEN, CDR2 SYDVKM. The CDR3 is made up of 15 amino acids. CDR3 sequence: CASSSTGTGNTEAFF. CDR3 DNA sequence: TGTGCCAGCAGTTCGACCGGGACAGGGAACACTGAAGCTTTCTTT.

This clonotype has just a few counts. The rearrangement uses TRBV6-5 and TRBJ1-1; D gene unclear. Germline CDR1 and CDR2: MNHEY and SVGAGI. Trimming removed 2 bases at V and 4 bases at J, with 8 bases between. CDR3 length equals 13 residues. The CDR3 DNA follows: TGTGCCAGCAGTTACGGGCAGGCCACTGAAGCTTTCTTT. It yields the protein CASSYGQATEAFF.

This clonotype was seen a handful of times. The junction and the germline gene differ at one end; a read error may be behind it. The rearrangement uses TRBV12-3 or TRBV12-4 and TRBJ1-1, with TRBD1 as a possible D gene (5 bases). The CDR3 extends over 13 amino acids. The CDR3, as DNA: TGTGCCAGCATTTTATTCCAGGGCACTGAAGCTTTCTTT. Protein sequence: CASILFQGTEAFF.

The chain is built from TRBV4-2 and TRBJ2-7; D might be TRBD1 (5 bases). Per germline, CDR1 LGHNA and CDR2 YNFKEQ. This CDR3 is built from 14 residues. Trimming pared 8 bases from V and 2 bases from J, leaving 16 bases between. CDR3 coding DNA: TGTGCCAGCTGCAGTGACAGTTCCCCCTACGAGCAGTACTTC. It translates to CASCSDSSPYEQYF.

This rearrangement joins TRBV27 to TRBJ2-5; D is ambiguous. CDR3 size: 14 residues. Per germline, CDR1 MNHEY and CDR2 SMNVEV (reference sequence). With 3 bases removed from V and 6 bases from J, the gap between germline ends came to 14 bases. The CDR3 sequence: CASSFRTPGQTQYF. The CDR3 DNA reads as TGTGCCAGCAGTTTTCGGACCCCCGGCCAGACCCAGTACTTC.

This clonotype was seen more than once but under ten times. The chain couples TRBV7-2 to TRBJ2-3; D call uncertain. The CDR3 consists of 15 residues. V shed 1 base and J shed 5 bases, with 13 bases lying between them. Germline assignment: CDR1 SGHTA and CDR2 FQGNSA. This chain's CDR3 is CASSLVRPWGDTQYF. DNA for the CDR3: TGTGCCAGCAGCTTAGTCCGCCCTTGGGGAGATACGCAGTATTTT.

This clonotype was picked up a small number of times. The V gene is TRBV24-1, the J gene TRBJ2-3, with 10 bases that match TRBD2. The CDR3 runs 17 residues. The germline V gene has CDR1 KGHDR and CDR2 SFDVKD. V dropped 4 bases and J dropped 5; count of bases not matched to a gene: 11. The CDR3 here is CATSENSGRAWIDTQYF. The CDR3 DNA follows: TGTGCCACCAGTGAGAACAGCGGGAGGGCCTGGATAGATACGCAGTATTTT.

The gene calls are TRBV11-1 and TRBJ2-1; D gene unclear. Germline V CDR1 and CDR2: SGHAT, FQDESV (reference sequence). There are 15 residues in the CDR3. Between the trimmed V and J ends, which lost 3 bases and 5 bases, there was a span of 14 bases. The CDR3 DNA is TGTGCCAGCAGCTTTGCGGTGGATAGCCACAATGAGCAGTTCTTC. Its protein product is CASSFAVDSHNEQFF.

Ten or more counts support this clonotype. The V call is TRBV10-3, the J call TRBJ2-4, with D possibly TRBD1 on 6 matching bases. The J call is uncertain, as TRBJ2-7 better fits the DNA end. The V gene's germline CDR1 is ENHRY and CDR2 SYGVKD. The CDR3 spans 15 residues. The CDR3 spells CAISESQGRKYEQYF. The DNA for the CDR3 is TGTGCCATCAGTGAGTCGCAGGGGCGCAAGTACGAGCAGTACTTC.

The V call is TRBV5-1, the J call TRBJ1-1; D remains ambiguous. CDR1 and CDR2 from the germline V gene are SGHRS and YFSETQ. Trimming stripped 0 bases from V and 3 bases from J, with 9 bases between. This CDR3 has 14 amino acids. CDR3 nucleotides: TGCGCCAGCAGCTTGGTACCCGGCGACACTGAAGCTTTCTTT. As protein: CASSLVPGDTEAFF.

The chain links TRBV9 to TRBJ2-3; no clear D gene. Between the trimmed V and J ends, which lost 3 bases and 2 bases, there was a span of 10 bases. Germline V gene sequence: CDR1 SGDLS, CDR2 YYNGEE. CDR3 length: 14 residues. The CDR3 DNA reads TGTGCCAGCAGCGCCTTTGTGGCCACAGATACGCAGTATTTT. The encoded protein is CASSAFVATDTQYF.

The sample holds many counts of this clonotype. This sequence joins TRBV9 and TRBJ2-3; TRBD1 is a possible D gene (5 bases). The CDR3 totals 14 residues. Trimming took 2 bases from V and 2 from J, leaving 9 bases between them. From germline, CDR1 is SGDLS and CDR2 YYNGEE. The CDR3 DNA sequence: TGTGCCAGCAGCGTGGGGCGGACCACAGATACGCAGTATTTT. It translates to CASSVGRTTDTQYF.

The chain has TRBV20-1 and TRBJ2-4, with D possibly TRBD1 on 5 matching bases. CDR3 length: 16 amino acids. Germline V gene sequence: CDR1 DFQATT, CDR2 SNEGSKA (reference sequence). The V and J ends lost 0 bases and 0 bases respectively, with 12 bases between them. The DNA of the CDR3 is TGCAGTGCTAGAGATTTTAGACAGCCAGCCAAAAACATTCAGTACTTC. Translating gives CSARDFRQPAKNIQYF.

The genes are TRBV6-2 or TRBV6-3 and TRBJ1-5; 9 positions match TRBD1. Per the germline V gene, CDR1 is MNHEY and CDR2 is SVGEGT. V trimming: 5 bases; J trimming: 0 bases; junction bases outside the gene matches: 8. The CDR3 runs to 17 residues. CDR3 sequence reads: CASSDGHRGLSNQPQHF. CDR3 sequence (DNA): TGTGCCAGCAGTGACGGTCACAGGGGGCTTAGCAATCAGCCCCAGCATTTT.

CDR3 sequence reads: CASGSLAYEQYF. The CDR3 nucleotides are TGTGCCAGCGGGTCCCTAGCTTACGAGCAGTACTTC. The chain combines TRBV2 with TRBJ2-7, with TRBD2 as a possible D gene (5 bases). The V gene's germline CDR1 is SNHLY and CDR2 FYNNEI. The CDR3 totals 12 residues. The V end was cut by 8 bases, the J end by 4 bases, with 12 bases between. The whole variable domain, filled in from reference TRBV2 and TRBJ2-7, reads EPEVTQTPSHQVTQMGQEVILRCVPISNHLYFYWYRQILGQKVEFLVSFYNNEISEKSEIFDDQFSVERPDGSNFTLKIRSTKLEDSAMYFCASGSLAYEQYFGPGTRLTVT.